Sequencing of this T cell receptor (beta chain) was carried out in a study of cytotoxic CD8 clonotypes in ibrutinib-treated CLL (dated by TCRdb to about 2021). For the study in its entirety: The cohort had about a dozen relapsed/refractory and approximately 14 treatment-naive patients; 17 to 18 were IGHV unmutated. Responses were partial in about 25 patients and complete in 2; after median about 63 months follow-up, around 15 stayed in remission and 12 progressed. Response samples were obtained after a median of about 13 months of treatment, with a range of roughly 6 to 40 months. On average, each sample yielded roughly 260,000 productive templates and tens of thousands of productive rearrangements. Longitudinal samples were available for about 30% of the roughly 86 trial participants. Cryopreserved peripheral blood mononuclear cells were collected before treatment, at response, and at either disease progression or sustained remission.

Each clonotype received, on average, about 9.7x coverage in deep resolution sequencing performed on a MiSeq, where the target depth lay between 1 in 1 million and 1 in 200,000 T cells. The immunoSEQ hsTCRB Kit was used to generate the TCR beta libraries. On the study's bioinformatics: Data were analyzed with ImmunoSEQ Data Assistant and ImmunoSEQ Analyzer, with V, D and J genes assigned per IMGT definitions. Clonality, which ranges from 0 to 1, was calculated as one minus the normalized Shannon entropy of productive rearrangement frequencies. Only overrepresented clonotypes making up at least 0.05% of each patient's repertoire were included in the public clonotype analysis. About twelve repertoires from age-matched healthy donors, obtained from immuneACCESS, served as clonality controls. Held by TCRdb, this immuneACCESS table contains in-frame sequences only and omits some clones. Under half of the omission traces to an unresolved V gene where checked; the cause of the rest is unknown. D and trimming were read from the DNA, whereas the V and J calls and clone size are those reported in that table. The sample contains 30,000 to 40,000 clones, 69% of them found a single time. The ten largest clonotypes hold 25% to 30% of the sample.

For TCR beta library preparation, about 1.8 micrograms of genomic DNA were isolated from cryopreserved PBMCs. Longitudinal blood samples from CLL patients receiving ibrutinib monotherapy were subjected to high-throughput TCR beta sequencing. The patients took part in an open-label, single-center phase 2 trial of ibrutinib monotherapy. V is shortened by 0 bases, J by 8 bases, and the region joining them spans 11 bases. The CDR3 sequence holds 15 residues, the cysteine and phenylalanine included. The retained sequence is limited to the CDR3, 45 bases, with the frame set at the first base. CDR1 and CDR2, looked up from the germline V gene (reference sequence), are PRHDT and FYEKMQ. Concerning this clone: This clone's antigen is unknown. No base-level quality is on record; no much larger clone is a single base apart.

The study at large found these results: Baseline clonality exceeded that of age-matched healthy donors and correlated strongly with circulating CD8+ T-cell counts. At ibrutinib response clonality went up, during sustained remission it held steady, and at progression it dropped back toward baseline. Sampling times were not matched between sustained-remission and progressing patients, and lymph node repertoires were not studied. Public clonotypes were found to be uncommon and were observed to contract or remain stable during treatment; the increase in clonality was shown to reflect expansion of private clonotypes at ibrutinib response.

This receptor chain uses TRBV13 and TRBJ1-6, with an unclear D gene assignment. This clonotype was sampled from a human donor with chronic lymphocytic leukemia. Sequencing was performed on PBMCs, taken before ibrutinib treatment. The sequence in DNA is TGTGCCAGCAGCTTAGGGGGCCGAGCCTATTCACCCCTCCACTTT. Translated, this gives CASSLGGRAYSPLHF.